This T cell receptor beta chain is from a study of blood T cell repertoires in COVID-19 (dated by TCRdb to about 2020). Notes on the research overall: Samples from collaborators originated in the United States, Italy and Spain and spanned both the acute and convalescent phases of COVID-19. The material from the prospective study consisted of cDNA or gDNA derived from T cells, B-cell-depleted T cells, or PBMCs. The dataset comprised deeply sampled blood TCRbeta repertoires from subjects exposed to, actively infected with, or recovered from COVID-19. The repertoires were released in a freely available public database meant as a resource for research on the immune response to SARS-CoV-2. Samples came from the ongoing ImmuneRACE study (first 160 participants) plus 1,254 subjects from 6 global collaborators. A de-identified subject ID, COVID-19 status, age in years and sex were almost always included in the sample metadata. Where HLA class I and class II types were available, the types were taken from metadata supplied by the sample provider, not from assay-based typing.

In Seattle, one collaborating source enrolled patients while the infection was active and tracked those patients longitudinally over the course of disease. Each collaborating institution followed its own protocols to collect whole blood in K2EDTA tubes. For TCRbeta analysis, collaborator samples were shipped as frozen whole blood, as isolated PBMCs, or as DNA extracted from either sample type. To note about this clone: Which antigen it targets is not known. One base away there is no much larger clone; base qualities are not given.

Overall results and qualifications from the work: Clinical and demographic metadata were provided uncurated, with the amount varying by source and participant.

CDR1 and CDR2 are read off the germline V gene as MNHEY and SVGEGT. Trimming accounts for 5 bases at V and 0 bases at J, while the number of junction bases matched to no gene is 7. The CDR3 contains 17 residues, cysteine and phenylalanine counted. Solely the CDR3 DNA is kept, with 51 bases framed from the first base. TCRbeta CDR3 regions were amplified from genomic DNA using the immunoSEQ Assay, a bias-controlled multiplex PCR. From the authors' description of their analysis: Nucleated cell counts per sample were estimated from amplification of reference gene primers within the assay. Sequence reads were collapsed and filtered to measure the absolute abundance of every unique TCRbeta CDR3 rearrangement. For each sample, productive Simpson clonality was calculated by taking the square root of Simpson's diversity index across productive rearrangements. TCRdb holds this immuneACCESS table with in-frame rearrangements only. Some clones are missing; in checked studies, unresolved V genes explain under half, and the rest has no known cause. V and J calls and clone size are as listed in that table; D and trimming were resolved from the DNA. Across this sample there are 150,000 to 200,000 clones, with approximately 87% seen only once. The top ten clonotypes cover about an eighth of the sample.

This sequence uses TRBV6-2 or TRBV6-3 and TRBJ2-2; TRBD2 lines up with 9 middle nucleotides. This TCR was recovered from a woman aged 70-85 years with COVID-19, enrolled during active disease. Sequencing used peripheral blood. This receptor carries the CDR3 CASSPRTSEPNTGELFF. The nucleotide sequence is TGTGCCAGCAGTCCCCGGACTAGCGAGCCGAACACCGGGGAGCTGTTTTTT.